This T cell receptor (beta chain) derives from a study of regulatory T cells in long-lasting Graves disease. About the research overall: Patients with new Graves' disease had used antithyroid drugs below 3 months.

Time point given: newly diagnosed GD, antithyroid drugs for less than 3 months. Researchers made the TCR library from RNA that was extracted from PBMCs. This clonotype has ten or more counts. The germline CDR1 and CDR2 sequences are SQVTM and ANQGSEA. The J segment lost 5 bases and the V segment lost 4 bases, leaving 15 bases of the junction unmatched. The CDR3 is made up of 18 amino acids. For TCR beta, libraries came from iRepertoire HTBI primers and Arm-PCR of CDR3 regions. TCRdb reanalysed the multiplex PCR reads using MiXCR and keeps one entry per CDR3 protein. Among 350,000 to 550,000 distinct CDR3 sequences listed, more than 13% were seen once. The sample was also linked to a second study, of T cells in Graves' hyperthyroidism and ophthalmopathy. That report adds: Hyperthyroidism in the patients, aged 18 to 65, was newly diagnosed and under 2 months in duration. A first-round RT-PCR of the TCR CDR3 used the HTBI primer set. A 13 V-J model separated ophthalmopathy from stable hyperthyroidism.

The sequence was collected from a woman between 25 and 40 years old with Graves disease. Source: peripheral blood mononuclear cells (PBMCs), taken at new diagnosis, from a patient treated with antithyroid drugs. The rearrangement uses TRBV29-1 and TRBJ2-3; 13 bases map to TRBD2. CDR3 sequence reads: CSVGIPLLAGGRRDTQYF. The CDR3 nucleotides are TGCAGCGTTGGGATCCCCTTACTAGCGGGAGGGCGAAGAGATACGCAGTATTTT.